This TCR beta chain was sequenced in a study of graft-versus-host responses after intestinal transplantation. This CDR3 comprises 16 residues. CDR1 and CDR2 (germline): SNHLY, FYNNEI. J gave up 1 base and V 6 bases, and 8 bases lay outside the gene matches. A remark on this clone: Its target is unknown.

Sequencing was performed with immunoSEQ multiplex PCR; in TCRdb, only in-frame clones are kept and a portion is missing. The sample lists more than 65,000 clones; over 75% were seen once. This sample comprised unstimulated CD4+ T cells sorted from spleen or lymph node cells, obtained before transplant. This TCR was sampled from a human donor who was the organ donor for an intestinal transplant. The chain has TRBV2 and TRBJ2-5, with 10 nucleotides matching TRBD2. The CDR3 sequence: CASRLQAGGVQETQYF. The CDR3 nucleotides are TGTGCCAGCAGACTCCAAGCGGGGGGGGTCCAAGAGACCCAGTACTTC.